The next 10 T cell receptor beta chains were all read from a single sample in a study of OX40 agonist ivuxolimab in advanced cancers. Data came from immunoSEQ multiplex PCR; TCRdb stores just in-frame clones and leaves some out. Of around 50,000 clones listed, roughly four fifths are singletons. The specimen comprised CD4+ or CD8+ T cells sorted from blood, sampled in a trial of the OX40 agonist ivuxolimab. The source is an adult with an advanced solid tumor such as melanoma, head and neck, liver or kidney cancer.

This chain links TRBV6-6 with TRBJ2-7; possible D gene TRBD2, 6 bases. The CDR3 contains 13 residues. Germline CDR1 MNHNY, CDR2 SVGAGI (reference sequence). V was cut by 5 bases and J by 9 bases, with 17 bases left in between. DNA for the CDR3: TGTGCCAGCAGTACTGGAGGGAGGAATTCGCAGTACTTC. Protein sequence: CASSTGGRNSQYF.

The chain is built from TRBV2 and TRBJ2-5; no reliable D call. The DNA matches TRBJ2-7 better at its end, which makes the J call doubtful. From germline, CDR1 is SNHLY and CDR2 FYNNEI. The CDR3 spans 13 residues. As DNA, the CDR3 is TGTGCCAGCAGTGGGTTAGGGCTTAACGAGCAGTACTTC. It codes for CASSGLGLNEQYF.

The V call is TRBV5-1, the J call TRBJ2-7, with TRBD1 matching over 9 bases. Germline CDR1 SGHRS, CDR2 YFSETQ. Trimming cost V 4 bases and J 0 bases; bases outside gene matches: 8. The CDR3 runs 16 residues. CDR3 nucleotide sequence: TGCGCCAGCAGCCTAACCTACAGGGGGCTCTCCTACGAGCAGTACTTC. As protein: CASSLTYRGLSYEQYF.

This chain links TRBV10-3 with TRBJ1-1; 9 bases align to TRBD1. Trimming took 5 bases from V and 0 from J; bases not matched to a gene: 4. Germline CDR1 and CDR2: ENHRY and SYGVKD. The length of the CDR3 is 15 residues. CDR3 DNA: TGTGCCATCAGTAAGGGACAGGGCGTGAACACTGAAGCTTTCTTT. Translation gives CAISKGQGVNTEAFF.

This chain connects TRBV5-1 to TRBJ1-6; possible D gene TRBD1, 5 bases. CDR3 length: 15 amino acids. Germline V gene lookup returns CDR1 SGHRS and CDR2 YFSETQ. The germline V and J ends were trimmed by 0 bases and 5 bases, with 9 bases remaining between them. The CDR3 coding sequence is TGCGCCAGCAGCTTGGAGACAGCAGATAATTCACCCCTCCACTTT. This gives the protein CASSLETADNSPLHF.

Remarks on this clone: Compared with germline, one end of the junction differs, possibly owing to a read error. The rearrangement links TRBV6-5 to TRBJ1-2; D gene uncertain. Germline CDR1 is MNHEY and CDR2 is SVGAGI. This CDR3 has 9 amino acids. The CDR3 sequence is CARSDGYTF. The CDR3 nucleotides read TGTGCCCGCAGCGATGGCTACACCTTC.

The V call is TRBV19, the J call TRBJ1-5; TRBD1 might be the D (5 bases). This CDR3 is 16 amino acids long. Looked up from germline, CDR1 is LNHDA and CDR2 is SQIVND (reference sequence). Trimming left V 1 base short and J 7 bases short, with 17 bases between. CDR3 loop: CASSIAHGQGRQPQHF. The CDR3 DNA is TGTGCCAGTAGTATAGCCCACGGCCAGGGTCGACAGCCCCAGCATTTT.

The chain uses TRBV7-7 and TRBJ2-4; TRBD2 is a possible D gene (7 bases). The germline V gene has CDR1 SSHAT and CDR2 FNYEAQ (reference sequence). This CDR3 contains 22 residues. V was cut by 6 bases and J by 3 bases, with 36 bases left in between. The CDR3 protein is CASSLEDVRDPLGGVGKNIQYF. The CDR3 nucleotides are TGTGCCAGCAGTTTGGAGGATGTAAGGGACCCATTAGGGGGGGTTGGCAAAAACATTCAGTACTTC.

Comment on this clone: The conserved final phenylalanine or tryptophan is absent from the CDR3, which likely points to a read error. No DNA is shown, since the ends of the CDR3 on it are uncertain; the CDR3 is the one TCRdb lists. The chain joins TRBV19 to TRBJ2-3; the table's D call, TRBD2, was not checked against the DNA. Germline values: CDR1 LNHDA, CDR2 SQIVND (reference sequence). The CDR3 contains 11 residues when both ends are counted. CDR3 sequence: CASSIAGTRFM.

The chain employs TRBV6-4 and TRBJ1-1, with D uncertain. The CDR3 extends over 16 amino acids. V lost 6 bases and J 4 bases, leaving 21 bases between the germline ends. Germline CDR1 is MRHNA and CDR2 is SNTAGT. In DNA form, the CDR3 reads TGTGCCAGCAGCTCCCGCCCCGGGGTTACGATCACTGAAGCTTTCTTT. Its translation: CASSSRPGVTITEAFF.